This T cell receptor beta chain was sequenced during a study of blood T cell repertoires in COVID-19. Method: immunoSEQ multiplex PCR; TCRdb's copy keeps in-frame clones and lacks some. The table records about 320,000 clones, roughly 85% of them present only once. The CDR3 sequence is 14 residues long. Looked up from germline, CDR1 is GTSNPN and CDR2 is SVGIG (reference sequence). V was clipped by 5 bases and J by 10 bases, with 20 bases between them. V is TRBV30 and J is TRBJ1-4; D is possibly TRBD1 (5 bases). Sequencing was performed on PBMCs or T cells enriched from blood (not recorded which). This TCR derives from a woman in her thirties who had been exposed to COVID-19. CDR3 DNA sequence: TGTGCCTGGGGGGGTGGAGGATCAAGACCAAAACTGTTTTTT. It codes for CAWGGGGSRPKLFF.